This T cell receptor (beta chain) was sequenced during a study of T cell responses to AZD1222 COVID-19 vaccine. General observations from the study: Among spike-specific TCRs, nearly half reportedly target unmutated variant regions. Two AZD1222 administrations were followed by greater Spike-specific TCR breadth and depth.

The CDR3 loop spans 13 amino acids. Trimming pared 2 bases from V and 5 bases from J, leaving 10 bases between. Germline V CDR1 and CDR2: SGHTA, FQGTGA. About this clone itself: Its antigen is not identified.

This table comes from immunoSEQ multiplex PCR, and its TCRdb copy is limited to in-frame clones, with some not included. This table holds roughly 140,000 clones, around nine tenths found once. Sequenced here: peripheral blood, sampled after recovery from COVID-19. The rearrangement uses TRBV7-3 and TRBJ2-7; maybe TRBD2 (6 bases). This TCR was recovered from an adult who had recovered from COVID-19. As DNA, the CDR3 is TGTGCCAGCAGCTTAGCATGGGGGGACGAGCAGTACTTC. Translating it yields CASSLAWGDEQYF.